The clone carrying this TCR beta chain was detected a few times. Exclusion criteria comprised uncontrolled infection, other autoimmune disease, pregnancy or lactation. What was amplified from RNA transcripts were TCR beta CDR3 regions. An initial round of RT-PCR targeting the TCR CDR3 relied on the HTBI primer set. A single record per CDR3 protein comes from TCRdb applying MiXCR to the multiplex PCR reads. The sample records almost 600,000 distinct CDR3 sequences, just over 45% being singletons. The sample originates from a study of T cells in Graves' hyperthyroidism and ophthalmopathy. V was shortened by 2 bases and J by 3 bases, with 11 bases between the two germline ends. In germline, CDR1 is SGHRS, CDR2 YFSETQ. The CDR3 runs to 15 residues.

The sequencing sample was made of peripheral blood or thyroid tissue (not recorded which). This sequence joins TRBV5-1 and TRBJ2-2; maybe TRBD1 (7 bases). The source is a woman between 18 and 30 years old with Graves' hyperthyroidism. CDR3 loop: CASSFQGGDTGELFF. The CDR3 DNA is TGCGCCAGCAGCTTTCAGGGGGGCGACACCGGGGAGCTGTTTTTT.